The 26 T cell receptor beta chains presented below share a single source sample, sequenced in a study of cytomegalovirus exposure and HLA in healthy donors. PCR was performed using 60 Vbeta and 13 Jbeta primers. Produced via immunoSEQ multiplex PCR; TCRdb's table is partial and in-frame only. The sample includes 100,000 to 150,000 clones, approximately 75% of them seen just once. The sample consisted of PBMCs. These receptors were taken from a man aged 35 to 55 in good health and CMV-seronegative.

This clone has ten or more counts. This rearrangement joins TRBV4-3 to TRBJ1-1, with 8 bases matching TRBD1. From germline, CDR1 is LGHNA and CDR2 YSLEER. J lost 5 bases, V lost 3 bases, and 5 bases had no gene match. This CDR3 has 14 amino acids. For the CDR3, the DNA is TGCGCCAGCAGCCAGACAGGGGTCGGAACTGAAGCTTTCTTT. Encoded protein: CASSQTGVGTEAFF.

The genes are TRBV5-8 and TRBJ1-1, with D unresolved. The V end lost 4 bases, the J end lost 1 base, and 5 bases lay between the germline ends. This CDR3 is 12 amino acids long. Per the germline V gene, CDR1 is SGHTS and CDR2 is YDEGEE. CDR3 sequence: CASSTSNTEAFF. For the CDR3, the DNA is TGTGCCAGCAGCACTTCGAACACTGAAGCTTTCTTT.

The chain couples TRBV2 to TRBJ1-5, with a possible D match to TRBD1 (5 bases). The V end lost 4 bases, the J end lost 2 bases, and 15 bases lay between the germline ends. The CDR3 runs to 16 residues. CDR1 SNHLY and CDR2 FYNNEI come from the germline V gene. CDR3 DNA: TGTGCCAGCAGTGGGCCAGGGCTGTGGGGCAATCAGCCCCAGCATTTT. This encodes CASSGPGLWGNQPQHF. The full variable domain, completed using reference TRBV2 and TRBJ1-5, is EPEVTQTPSHQVTQMGQEVILRCVPISNHLYFYWYRQILGQKVEFLVSFYNNEISEKSEIFDDQFSVERPDGSNFTLKIRSTKLEDSAMYFCASSGPGLWGNQPQHFGDGTRLSIL.

This clone was observed a single time. The CDR3 is CASSLSAGHNSPLHF. DNA for the CDR3: TGTGCCAGCAGCTTAAGTGCGGGGCACAATTCACCCCTCCACTTT. This rearrangement joins TRBV11-2 to TRBJ1-6; D is possibly TRBD1 (5 bases). With 2 bases removed from V and 7 bases from J, the gap between germline ends came to 12 bases. This CDR3 spans 15 amino acids. The germline V gene encodes CDR1 SGHAT and CDR2 FQNNGV.

On this clone: The sample has other DNA sequences that encode this CDR3 too. The chain recombines TRBV5-5 with TRBJ1-5; D perhaps matches TRBD1 (6 bases). CDR1 is SGHKS, CDR2 YYEKEE, per germline (reference sequence). The CDR3 length is 13 residues. V was shortened by 4 bases and J by 4 bases, with 9 bases between the two germline ends. CDR3 nucleotide sequence: TGTGCCAGCAGCCTACAGGGAAATCAGCCCCAGCATTTT. Amino acids: CASSLQGNQPQHF.

The genes are TRBV9 and TRBJ1-5; TRBD1 agrees at 7 bases. After removal of 2 bases from V and 6 bases from J, the junction contained 8 bases not matched to a gene. The CDR3 covers 15 residues. The V gene's germline CDR1 is SGDLS and CDR2 YYNGEE. CDR3 sequence: CASSVTGTEGQPQHF. CDR3 in DNA: TGTGCCAGCAGCGTGACCGGGACAGAAGGTCAGCCCCAGCATTTT.

V usage is TRBV5-1 and J usage is TRBJ2-5, with 12 bases that match TRBD2. This CDR3 has 16 amino acids. After removal of 1 base from V and 1 base from J, the junction contained 2 bases not matched to a gene. Germline assignment: CDR1 SGHRS and CDR2 YFSETQ. The CDR3 sequence: CASSLTSGRTQETQYF. CDR3 nucleotide sequence: TGCGCCAGCAGCTTGACTAGCGGGAGGACCCAAGAGACCCAGTACTTC.

The genes are TRBV7-9 and TRBJ2-7, with D possibly TRBD1 on 6 matching bases. The length of the CDR3 is 13 residues. CDR1 and CDR2 (germline): SEHNR, FQNEAQ (reference sequence). V lost 4 bases and J 3 bases, leaving 10 bases between the germline ends. The CDR3 is CASSSRGGYEQYF. The DNA of the CDR3 is TGTGCCAGCAGCTCTCGAGGGGGCTACGAGCAGTACTTC.

The chain carries TRBV11-2 and TRBJ2-5; TRBD2 matches 8 bases. The CDR3 has 14 amino acids. From germline, CDR1 is SGHAT and CDR2 FQNNGV. Unmatched junction bases numbered 8, after V lost 5 bases and J lost 6 bases. Written as DNA, the CDR3 is TGTGCCAGCAGCCCTGAGCGGGGGAGGCAGACCCAGTACTTC. It translates to CASSPERGRQTQYF.

The CDR3 spells CAIRPRGNPNYGYTF. For the CDR3, the DNA is TGTGCCATCCGTCCCAGGGGAAACCCTAACTATGGCTACACCTTC. The chain couples TRBV7-6 to TRBJ1-2; tentative D call: TRBD1 (6 bases). The germline gives CDR1 SGHVS, CDR2 FNYEAQ. This CDR3 is 15 amino acids long. V shed 10 bases and J shed 0 bases, with 18 bases lying between them.

The chain has TRBV6-5 and TRBJ1-1, with D unresolved. From germline, CDR1 is MNHEY and CDR2 SVGAGI. The CDR3 sequence is 12 residues long. V gave up 2 bases and J gave up 7 bases, with 8 bases separating them. The CDR3 is CASSYPPGEAFF. CDR3 in DNA: TGTGCCAGCAGTTACCCCCCCGGTGAAGCTTTCTTT.

This clone was observed a single time. This chain connects TRBV7-2 to TRBJ2-7, with D maybe TRBD2 (5 bases). Germline CDR1 is SGHTA and CDR2 is FQGNSA. There are 12 residues in the CDR3. The V gene lost 3 bases and the J gene lost 3 bases, with 6 bases spanning the gap. The CDR3 region is CASSLDFYEQYF. DNA for the CDR3: TGTGCCAGCAGCTTGGACTTCTACGAGCAGTACTTC.

The J gene is TRBJ1-5, the V gene TRBV15; D may be TRBD1 (6 bases). The CDR3 runs to 15 residues. Germline lookup yields CDR1 LNHNV and CDR2 YYDKDF (reference sequence). The ends were cut back, 0 bases at V and 5 bases at J, with 11 bases in the middle. The CDR3 DNA is TGTGCCACCAGCAGAGAATCTCAGGGGCATCAGCCCCAGCATTTT. Protein sequence: CATSRESQGHQPQHF.

A few counts support this clone. The chain links TRBV6-1 to TRBJ2-7; 8 bases map to TRBD1. Germline CDR1 MNHNS, CDR2 SASEGT. The CDR3 contains 14 residues. J gave up 3 bases and V 5 bases, and 6 bases lay outside the gene matches. The CDR3 protein is CASSQQGVLYEQYF. The CDR3 DNA is TGTGCCAGCAGTCAACAGGGGGTTCTCTACGAGCAGTACTTC.

The chain employs TRBV9 and TRBJ1-1; D call uncertain. Between the trimmed V and J ends, which lost 0 bases and 0 bases, there was a span of 9 bases. The CDR3 loop spans 15 amino acids. Germline V CDR1 and CDR2: SGDLS, YYNGEE. In DNA form, the CDR3 reads TGTGCCAGCAGCGTAGCTGTCAACATGAACACTGAAGCTTTCTTT. Amino acids: CASSVAVNMNTEAFF.

This clone was seen only once. The chain is built from TRBV4-3 and TRBJ1-4, with 9 nucleotides matching TRBD1. The CDR3 covers 14 residues. Germline trimming cut 0 bases from V and 14 bases from J; bases unmatched to any gene: 7. The germline CDR1 and CDR2 sequences are LGHNA and YSLEER. The CDR3 here is CASSQDLGTGYLFF. CDR3 nucleotide sequence: TGCGCCAGCAGCCAAGATCTCGGGACAGGGTATCTGTTTTTT.

The chain combines TRBV7-9 with TRBJ1-3; no reliable D call. The CDR3 contains 16 residues. Per germline, CDR1 SEHNR and CDR2 FQNEAQ (reference sequence). V lost 5 bases, J lost 1 base, and 15 bases lay in between. The CDR3 nucleotides are TGTGCCAGCAGCCCCGGGTCAGCGGGGTCTGGAAACACCATATATTTT. Its translation is CASSPGSAGSGNTIYF.

This chain joins TRBV15 and TRBJ2-7; 11 positions match TRBD1. The CDR3 contains 16 residues. Germline values: CDR1 LNHNV, CDR2 YYDKDF (reference sequence). Trimming took 4 bases from V and 4 from J; bases not matched to a gene: 9. As DNA, the CDR3 is TGTGCCACCAGCATGGTTGTCGGGACAGGGGGATACGAGCAGTACTTC. Protein: CATSMVVGTGGYEQYF.

This CDR3 is CASSYRGQDNEQFF. The DNA of the CDR3 is TGTGCCAGCAGCTACAGGGGGCAGGACAATGAGCAGTTCTTC. V and J are TRBV11-2 and TRBJ2-1; 9 bases agree with TRBD1. The CDR3 runs to 14 residues. V was clipped by 4 bases and J by 5 bases; unmatched bases: 3. Germline lookup yields CDR1 SGHAT and CDR2 FQNNGV.

The V gene is TRBV30, the J gene TRBJ1-3; D gene ambiguous. V lost 0 bases and J 0 bases, leaving 9 bases between the germline ends. This CDR3 contains 15 residues. CDR1 GTSNPN and CDR2 SVGIG come from the germline V gene (reference sequence). CDR3 amino acids: CAWSVQISSGNTIYF. CDR3 in DNA: TGTGCCTGGAGTGTACAGATCAGCTCTGGAAACACCATATATTTT. The full variable domain, its missing parts supplied by reference TRBV30 and TRBJ1-3, is SQTIHQWPATLVQPVGSPLSLECTVEGTSNPNLYWYRQAAGRGLQLLFYSVGIGQISSEVPQNLSASRPQDRQFILSSKKLLLSDSGFYLCAWSVQISSGNTIYFGEGSWLTVV.

V is TRBV7-8 and J is TRBJ2-3; no reliable D call. Germline CDR1 SGHVS, CDR2 FQNEAQ. This CDR3 is built from 15 residues. Trimming removed 5 bases at V and 4 bases at J, with 16 bases between. Here the CDR3 DNA reads TGTGCCAGCAGCACGTTTATGACTCCTTCAGATACGCAGTATTTT. It is translated as CASSTFMTPSDTQYF.

As for this clone: The same CDR3 can be traced to other DNA sequences in this sample. The chain uses TRBV9 and TRBJ2-7, with a possible D match to TRBD1 (5 bases). V lost 0 bases, J lost 0 bases, and 7 bases lay in between. The germline CDR1 and CDR2 sequences are SGDLS and YYNGEE. The CDR3 loop spans 14 amino acids. CDR3 DNA: TGTGCCAGCAGCGTAGTCGACAGCTCCTACGAGCAGTACTTC. Translating it yields CASSVVDSSYEQYF.

The gene calls are TRBV5-1 and TRBJ2-1; TRBD1 matches at 8 bases. The CDR3 length is 15 residues. The trim removed 0 bases at V and 5 bases at J, leaving 4 bases unmatched. Germline V gene sequence: CDR1 SGHRS, CDR2 YFSETQ. CDR3 nucleotides: TGCGCCAGCAGCTTGGTAGGACAGGGAAACAATGAGCAGTTCTTC. It encodes CASSLVGQGNNEQFF.

This chain joins TRBV6-1 and TRBJ1-6; no clear D gene. From germline, CDR1 is MNHNS and CDR2 SASEGT. The CDR3 has 14 amino acids. With 6 bases removed from V and 6 bases from J, the gap between germline ends came to 12 bases. CDR3 region: CASSATQTNSPLHF. In nucleotides, the CDR3 is TGTGCCAGCAGCGCGACACAAACTAATTCACCCCTCCACTTT.

The chain links TRBV7-9 to TRBJ2-3, with D perhaps TRBD2 (5 bases). The germline V gene has CDR1 SEHNR and CDR2 FQNEAQ (reference sequence). This CDR3 region has 15 residues. Trimming cost V 4 bases and J 0 bases, with 11 bases left between them. The CDR3, as DNA: TGTGCCAGCAGCTCTGATCGGGGAAGCACAGATACGCAGTATTTT. This encodes CASSSDRGSTDTQYF.

This clone came up once. The chain joins TRBV4-2 to TRBJ2-5, with 7 bases aligning to TRBD2. Per germline, CDR1 LGHNA and CDR2 YNFKEQ. This CDR3 is 14 amino acids long. With 4 bases clipped from V and 4 bases from J, the junction kept 6 bases outside the gene matches. The CDR3 coding sequence is TGTGCCAGCAGCCTAGGACTAGGCGGAGAGACCCAGTACTTC. Protein product: CASSLGLGGETQYF.